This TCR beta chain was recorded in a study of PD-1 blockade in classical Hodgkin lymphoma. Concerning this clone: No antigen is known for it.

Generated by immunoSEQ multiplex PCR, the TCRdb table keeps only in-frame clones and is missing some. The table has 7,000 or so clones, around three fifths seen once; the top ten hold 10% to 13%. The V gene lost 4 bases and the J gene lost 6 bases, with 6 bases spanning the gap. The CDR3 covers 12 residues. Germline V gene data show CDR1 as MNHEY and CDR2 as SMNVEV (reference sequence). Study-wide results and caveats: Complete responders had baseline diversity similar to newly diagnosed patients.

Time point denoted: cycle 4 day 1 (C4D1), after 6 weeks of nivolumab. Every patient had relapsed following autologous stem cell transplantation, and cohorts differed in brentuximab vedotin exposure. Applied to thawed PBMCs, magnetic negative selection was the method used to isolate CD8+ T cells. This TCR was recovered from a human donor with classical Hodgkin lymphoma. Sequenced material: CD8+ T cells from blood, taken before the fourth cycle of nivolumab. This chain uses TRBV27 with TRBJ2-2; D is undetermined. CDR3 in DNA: TGTGCCAGCAGTTCCCGCCCCGGGGAGCTGTTTTTT. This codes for CASSSRPGELFF.